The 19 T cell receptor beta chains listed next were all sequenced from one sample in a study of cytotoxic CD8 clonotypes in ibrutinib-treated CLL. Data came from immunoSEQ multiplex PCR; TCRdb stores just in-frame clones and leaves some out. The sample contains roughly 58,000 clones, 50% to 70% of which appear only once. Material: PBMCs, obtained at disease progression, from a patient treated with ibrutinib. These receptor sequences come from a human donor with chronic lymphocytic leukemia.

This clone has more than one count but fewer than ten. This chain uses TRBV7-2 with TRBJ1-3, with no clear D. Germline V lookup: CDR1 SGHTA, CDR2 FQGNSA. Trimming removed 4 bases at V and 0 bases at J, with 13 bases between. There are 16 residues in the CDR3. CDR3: CASSYGPPSSGNTIYF. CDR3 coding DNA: TGTGCCAGCAGCTACGGACCGCCAAGCTCTGGAAACACCATATATTTT.

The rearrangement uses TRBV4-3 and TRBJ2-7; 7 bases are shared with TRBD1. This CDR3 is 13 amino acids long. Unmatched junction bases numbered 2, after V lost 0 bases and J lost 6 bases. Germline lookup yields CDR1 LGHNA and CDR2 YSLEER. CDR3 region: CASSQDRGPEQYF. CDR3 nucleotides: TGCGCCAGCAGCCAAGATAGGGGGCCCGAGCAGTACTTC.

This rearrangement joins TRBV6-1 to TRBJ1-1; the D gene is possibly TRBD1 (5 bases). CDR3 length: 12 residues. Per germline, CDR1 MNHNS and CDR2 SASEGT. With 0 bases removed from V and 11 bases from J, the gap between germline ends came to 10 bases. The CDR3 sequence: CASSEAPGAAFF. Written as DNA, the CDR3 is TGTGCCAGCAGTGAAGCCCCCGGGGCGGCTTTCTTT.

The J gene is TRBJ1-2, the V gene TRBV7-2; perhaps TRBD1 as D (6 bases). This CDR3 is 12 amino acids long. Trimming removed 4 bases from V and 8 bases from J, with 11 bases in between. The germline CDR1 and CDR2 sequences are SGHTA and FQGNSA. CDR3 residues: CASSWTVRGYTF. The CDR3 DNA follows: TGTGCCAGCAGCTGGACAGTGAGGGGCTACACCTTC.

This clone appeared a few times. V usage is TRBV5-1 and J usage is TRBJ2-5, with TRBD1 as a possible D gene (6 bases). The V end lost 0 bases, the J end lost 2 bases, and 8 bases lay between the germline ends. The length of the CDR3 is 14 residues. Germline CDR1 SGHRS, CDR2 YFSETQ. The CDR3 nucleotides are TGCGCCAGCAGCTTGGTCACAGGGCAAGAGACCCAGTACTTC. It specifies CASSLVTGQETQYF.

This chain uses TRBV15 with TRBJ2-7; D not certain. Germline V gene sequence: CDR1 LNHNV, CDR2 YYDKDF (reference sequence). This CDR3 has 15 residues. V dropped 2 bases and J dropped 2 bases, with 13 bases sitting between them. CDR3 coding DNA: TGTGCCACCAGCAGAAATCTGGGTTCGACCTACGAGCAGTACTTC. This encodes CATSRNLGSTYEQYF.

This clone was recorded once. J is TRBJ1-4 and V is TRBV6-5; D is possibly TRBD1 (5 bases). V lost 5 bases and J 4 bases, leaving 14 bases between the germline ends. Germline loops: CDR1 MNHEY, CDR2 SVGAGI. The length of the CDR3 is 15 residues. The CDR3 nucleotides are TGTGCCAGCAGTAGGAGGGGTGTCGGTAATGAAAAACTGTTTTTT. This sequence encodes CASSRRGVGNEKLFF.

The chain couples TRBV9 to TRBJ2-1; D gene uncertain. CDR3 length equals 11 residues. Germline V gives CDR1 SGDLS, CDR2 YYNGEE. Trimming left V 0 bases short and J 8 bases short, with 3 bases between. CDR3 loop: CASSVEDEQFF. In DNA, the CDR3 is TGTGCCAGCAGCGTAGAGGATGAGCAGTTCTTC.

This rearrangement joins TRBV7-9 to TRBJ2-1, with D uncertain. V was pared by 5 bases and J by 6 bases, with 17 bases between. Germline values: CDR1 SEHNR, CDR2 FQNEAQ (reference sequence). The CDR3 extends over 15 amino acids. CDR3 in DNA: TGTGCCAGCAGCACAGCCCGGGCCATGGGCAATGAGCAGTTCTTC. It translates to CASSTARAMGNEQFF.

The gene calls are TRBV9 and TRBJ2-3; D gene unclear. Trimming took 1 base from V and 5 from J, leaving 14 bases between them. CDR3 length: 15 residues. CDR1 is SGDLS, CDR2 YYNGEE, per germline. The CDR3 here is CASSVQASHRDTQYF. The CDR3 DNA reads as TGTGCCAGCAGCGTACAAGCTTCACATCGAGATACGCAGTATTTT.

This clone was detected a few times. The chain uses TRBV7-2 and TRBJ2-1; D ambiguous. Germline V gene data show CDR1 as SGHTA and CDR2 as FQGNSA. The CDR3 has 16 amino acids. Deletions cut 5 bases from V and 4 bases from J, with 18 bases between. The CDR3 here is CASSARPFMAYNEQFF. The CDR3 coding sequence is TGTGCCAGCAGCGCCCGACCCTTCATGGCTTACAATGAGCAGTTCTTC.

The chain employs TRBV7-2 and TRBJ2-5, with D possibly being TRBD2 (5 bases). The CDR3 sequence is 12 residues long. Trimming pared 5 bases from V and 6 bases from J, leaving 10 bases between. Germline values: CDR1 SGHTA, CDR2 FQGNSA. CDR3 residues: CASSRTGKTQYF. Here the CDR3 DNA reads TGTGCCAGCAGCAGGACTGGCAAGACCCAGTACTTC.

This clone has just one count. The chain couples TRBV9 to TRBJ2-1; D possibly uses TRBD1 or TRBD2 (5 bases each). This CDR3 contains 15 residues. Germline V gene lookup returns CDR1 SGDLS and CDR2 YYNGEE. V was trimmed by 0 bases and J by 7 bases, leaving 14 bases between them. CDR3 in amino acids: CASSVVLGARNEQFF. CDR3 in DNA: TGTGCCAGCAGCGTAGTGCTCGGGGCTCGGAATGAGCAGTTCTTC.

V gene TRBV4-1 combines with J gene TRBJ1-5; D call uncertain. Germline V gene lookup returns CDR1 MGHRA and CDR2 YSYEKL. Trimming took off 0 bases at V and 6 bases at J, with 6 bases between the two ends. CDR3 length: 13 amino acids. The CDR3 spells CASSQDMGQPQHF. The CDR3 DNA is TGCGCCAGCAGCCAAGACATGGGTCAGCCCCAGCATTTT.

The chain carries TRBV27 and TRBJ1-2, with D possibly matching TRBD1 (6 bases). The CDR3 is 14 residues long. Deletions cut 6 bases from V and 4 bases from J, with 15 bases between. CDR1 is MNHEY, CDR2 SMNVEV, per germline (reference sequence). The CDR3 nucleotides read TGTGCCAGCAGGCTATCGGGGGGCGCCTATGGCTACACCTTC. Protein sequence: CASRLSGGAYGYTF.

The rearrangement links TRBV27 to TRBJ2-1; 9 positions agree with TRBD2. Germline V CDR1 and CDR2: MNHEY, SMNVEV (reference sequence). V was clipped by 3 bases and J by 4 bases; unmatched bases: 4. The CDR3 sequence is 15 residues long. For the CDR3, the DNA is TGTGCCAGCAGTTTTTTAGCGGGAGCTTACAATGAGCAGTTCTTC. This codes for CASSFLAGAYNEQFF.

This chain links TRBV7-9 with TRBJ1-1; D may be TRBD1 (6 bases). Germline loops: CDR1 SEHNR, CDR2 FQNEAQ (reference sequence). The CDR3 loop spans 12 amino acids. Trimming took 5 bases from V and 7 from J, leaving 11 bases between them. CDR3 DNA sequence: TGTGCCAGCAGCCCTTTACAGGGTGAAGCTTTCTTT. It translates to CASSPLQGEAFF.

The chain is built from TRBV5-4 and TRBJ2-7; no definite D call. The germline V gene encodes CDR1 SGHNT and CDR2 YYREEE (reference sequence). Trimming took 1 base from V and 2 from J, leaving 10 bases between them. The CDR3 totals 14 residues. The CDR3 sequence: CASSLPGNPYEQYF. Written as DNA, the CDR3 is TGTGCCAGCAGCTTGCCTGGAAATCCCTACGAGCAGTACTTC.

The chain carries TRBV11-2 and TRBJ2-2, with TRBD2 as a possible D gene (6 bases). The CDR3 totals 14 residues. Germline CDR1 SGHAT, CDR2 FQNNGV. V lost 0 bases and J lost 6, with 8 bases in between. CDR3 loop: CASSLDIAAGELFF. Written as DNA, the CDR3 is TGTGCCAGCAGCTTAGATATAGCGGCCGGGGAGCTGTTTTTT.